This T cell receptor beta chain was observed in a study of T cell responses to AZD1222 COVID-19 vaccine. About the research overall: Analyses pooled second doses at about 4 or about 12 weeks. Study-wide points: The reported proportion of spike-specific TCRs targeting unmutated variant regions was nearly half. Only a handful of AZD1222 recipients tested seropositive at baseline. Most donors were white British, females outnumbered males, and clonal diversity was possibly underestimated.

Note on this clone: Its antigen is still unknown.

The assay was immunoSEQ multiplex PCR, and TCRdb's table has in-frame clones only and misses some. The sample shows about 150,000 clones, roughly 88% of them seen only once. The receptor comes from an adult in good health. Sample: peripheral blood, taken on day 0 of AZD1222 vaccination.

Here the CDR3 DNA reads TGTGCCAGCAAGACGACCGGGACAGGGTACGAGCAGTACTTC. This sequence encodes CASKTTGTGYEQYF. The chain joins TRBV28 to TRBJ2-7; 9 nucleotides match TRBD1. The V gene end was trimmed by 7 bases and the J gene end by 4 bases; junction bases not matched to a gene: 8. The CDR3 extends over 14 amino acids. Germline loops: CDR1 MDHEN, CDR2 SYDVKM.